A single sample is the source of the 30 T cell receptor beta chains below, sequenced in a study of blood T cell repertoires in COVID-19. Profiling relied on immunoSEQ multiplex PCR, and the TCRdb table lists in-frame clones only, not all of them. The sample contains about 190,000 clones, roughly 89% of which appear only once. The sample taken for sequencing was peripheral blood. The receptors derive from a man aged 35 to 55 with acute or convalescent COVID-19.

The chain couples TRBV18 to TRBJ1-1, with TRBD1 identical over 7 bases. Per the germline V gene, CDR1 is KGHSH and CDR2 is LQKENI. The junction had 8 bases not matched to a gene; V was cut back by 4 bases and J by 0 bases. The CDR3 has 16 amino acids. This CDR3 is CASSRDSSHMNTEAFF. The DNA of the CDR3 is TGTGCCAGCTCACGGGACAGTTCTCATATGAACACTGAAGCTTTCTTT.

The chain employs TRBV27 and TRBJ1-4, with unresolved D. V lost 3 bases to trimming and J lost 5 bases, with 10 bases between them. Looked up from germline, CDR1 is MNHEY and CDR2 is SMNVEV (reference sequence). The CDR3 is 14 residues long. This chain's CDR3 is CASSFSGINEKLFF. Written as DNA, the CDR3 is TGTGCCAGCAGTTTTTCCGGGATCAATGAAAAACTGTTTTTT.

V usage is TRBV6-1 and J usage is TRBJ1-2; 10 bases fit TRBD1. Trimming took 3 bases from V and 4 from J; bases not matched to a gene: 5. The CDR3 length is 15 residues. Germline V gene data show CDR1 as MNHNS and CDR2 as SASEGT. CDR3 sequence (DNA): TGTGCCAGCAGTGACCAGACAGGGGGCGGCTATGGCTACACCTTC. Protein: CASSDQTGGGYGYTF.

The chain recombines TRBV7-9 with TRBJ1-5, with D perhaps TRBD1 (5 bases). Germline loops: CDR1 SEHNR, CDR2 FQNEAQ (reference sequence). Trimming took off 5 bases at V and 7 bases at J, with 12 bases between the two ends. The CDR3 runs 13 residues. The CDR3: CASSAGPGQPQHF. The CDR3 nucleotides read TGTGCCAGCAGCGCCGGGCCAGGGCAGCCCCAGCATTTT.

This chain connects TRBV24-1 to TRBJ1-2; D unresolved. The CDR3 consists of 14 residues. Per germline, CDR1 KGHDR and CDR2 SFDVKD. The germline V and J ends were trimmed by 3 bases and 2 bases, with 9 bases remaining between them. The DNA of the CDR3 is TGTGCCACCAGTGATCGGAGGTCCAACTATGGCTACACCTTC. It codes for CATSDRRSNYGYTF.

The CDR3 sequence: CASSLGGGGGYTF. CDR3 coding DNA: TGTGCCAGCAGCTTAGGGGGAGGAGGCGGCTACACCTTC. The chain employs TRBV7-8 and TRBJ1-2; D not resolved. Trimming pared 1 base from V and 8 bases from J, leaving 11 bases between. Germline CDR1 and CDR2: SGHVS and FQNEAQ. The CDR3 is 13 residues long.

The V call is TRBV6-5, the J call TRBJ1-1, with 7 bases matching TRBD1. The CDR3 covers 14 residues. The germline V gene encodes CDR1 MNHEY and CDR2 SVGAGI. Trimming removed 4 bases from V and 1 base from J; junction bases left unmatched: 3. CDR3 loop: CASSSTGRNTEAFF. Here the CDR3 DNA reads TGTGCCAGCAGTTCGACAGGGAGGAACACTGAAGCTTTCTTT.

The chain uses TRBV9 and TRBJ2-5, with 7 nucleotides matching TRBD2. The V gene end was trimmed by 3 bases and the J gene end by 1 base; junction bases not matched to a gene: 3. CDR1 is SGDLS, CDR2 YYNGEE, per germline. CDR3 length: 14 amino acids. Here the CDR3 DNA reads TGTGCCAGCAGCGGAGCGGGGACCCAAGAGACCCAGTACTTC. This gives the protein CASSGAGTQETQYF.

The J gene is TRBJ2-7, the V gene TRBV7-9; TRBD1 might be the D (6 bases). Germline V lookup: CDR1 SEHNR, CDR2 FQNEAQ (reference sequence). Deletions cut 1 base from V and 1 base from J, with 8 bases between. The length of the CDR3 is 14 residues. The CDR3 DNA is TGTGCCAGCAGCTTAGTGACAGGATCCTACGAGCAGTACTTC. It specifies CASSLVTGSYEQYF.

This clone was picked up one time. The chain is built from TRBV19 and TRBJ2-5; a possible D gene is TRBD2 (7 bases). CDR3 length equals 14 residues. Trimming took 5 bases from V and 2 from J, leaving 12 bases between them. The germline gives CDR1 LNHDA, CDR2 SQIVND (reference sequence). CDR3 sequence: CASSRGAGQETQYF. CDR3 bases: TGTGCCAGTAGTCGGGGGGCGGGGCAAGAGACCCAGTACTTC.

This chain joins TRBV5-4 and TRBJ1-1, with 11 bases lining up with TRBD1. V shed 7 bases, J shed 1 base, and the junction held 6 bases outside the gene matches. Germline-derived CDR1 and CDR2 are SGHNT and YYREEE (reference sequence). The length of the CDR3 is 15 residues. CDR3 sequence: CASQLGTGGNTEAFF. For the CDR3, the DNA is TGTGCCAGCCAACTCGGGACAGGGGGGAACACTGAAGCTTTCTTT. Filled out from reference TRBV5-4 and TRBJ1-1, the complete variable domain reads ETGVTQSPTHLIKTRGQQVTLRCSSQSGHNTVSWYQQALGQGPQFIFQYYREEENGRGNFPPRFSGLQFPNYSSELNVNALELDDSALYLCASQLGTGGNTEAFFGQGTRLTVV.

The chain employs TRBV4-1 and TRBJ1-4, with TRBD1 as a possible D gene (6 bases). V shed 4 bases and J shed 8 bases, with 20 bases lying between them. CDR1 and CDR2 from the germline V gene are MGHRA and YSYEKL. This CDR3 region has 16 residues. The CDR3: CASSRSRDIVGEKLFF. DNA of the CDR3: TGCGCCAGCAGCCGCTCCCGGGACATCGTGGGGGAAAAACTGTTTTTT.

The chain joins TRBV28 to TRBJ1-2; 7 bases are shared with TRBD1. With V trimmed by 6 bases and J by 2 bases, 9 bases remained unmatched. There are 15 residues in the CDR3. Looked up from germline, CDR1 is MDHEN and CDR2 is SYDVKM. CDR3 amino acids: CASREPQGGNYGYTF. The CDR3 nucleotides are TGTGCCAGCAGGGAGCCCCAGGGGGGAAACTATGGCTACACCTTC.

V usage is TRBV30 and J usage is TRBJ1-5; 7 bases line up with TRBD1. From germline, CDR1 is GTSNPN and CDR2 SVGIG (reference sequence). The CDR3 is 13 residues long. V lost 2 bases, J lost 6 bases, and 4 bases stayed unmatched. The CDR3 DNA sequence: TGTGCCTGGAGTCCGCAGGGGGGTCAGCCCCAGCATTTT. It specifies CAWSPQGGQPQHF.

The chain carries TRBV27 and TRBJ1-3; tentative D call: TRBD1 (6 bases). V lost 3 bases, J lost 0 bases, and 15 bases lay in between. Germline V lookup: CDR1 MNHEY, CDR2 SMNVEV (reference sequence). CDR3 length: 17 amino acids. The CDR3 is CASSFKQGGGSGNTIYF. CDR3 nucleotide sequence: TGTGCCAGCAGTTTCAAACAGGGTGGTGGCTCTGGAAACACCATATATTTT.

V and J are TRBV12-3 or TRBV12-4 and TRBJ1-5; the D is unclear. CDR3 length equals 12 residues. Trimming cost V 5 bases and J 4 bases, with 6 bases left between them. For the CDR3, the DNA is TGTGCCAGCAGTCCGGGAAATCAGCCCCAGCATTTT. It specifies CASSPGNQPQHF.

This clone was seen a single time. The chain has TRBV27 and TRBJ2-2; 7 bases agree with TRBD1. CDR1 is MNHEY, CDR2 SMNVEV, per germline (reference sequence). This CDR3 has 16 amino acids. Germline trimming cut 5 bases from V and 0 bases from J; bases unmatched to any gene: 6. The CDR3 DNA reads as TGTGCCAGCAGTCTTAACAGGGGCCCGAACACCGGGGAGCTGTTTTTT. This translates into CASSLNRGPNTGELFF.

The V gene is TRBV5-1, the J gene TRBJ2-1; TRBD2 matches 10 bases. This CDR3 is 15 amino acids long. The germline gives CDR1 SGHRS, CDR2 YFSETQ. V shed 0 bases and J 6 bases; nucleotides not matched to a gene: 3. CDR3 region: CASSLGAGGLNEQFF. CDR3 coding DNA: TGCGCCAGCAGCTTGGGAGCGGGGGGGCTCAATGAGCAGTTCTTC.

CDR3 sequence (DNA): TGTGCCAGCAGTTCCATCTCTGGGGCCAACGTCCTGACTTTC. Amino acids: CASSSISGANVLTF. The genes are TRBV2 and TRBJ2-6; D not resolved. V was pared by 5 bases and J by 0 bases, with 5 bases between. The CDR3 contains 14 residues. Per germline, CDR1 SNHLY and CDR2 FYNNEI.

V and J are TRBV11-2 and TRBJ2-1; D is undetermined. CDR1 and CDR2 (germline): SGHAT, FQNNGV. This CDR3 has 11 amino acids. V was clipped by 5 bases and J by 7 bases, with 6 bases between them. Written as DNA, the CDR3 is TGTGCCAGCAGCGCGTTAAATGAGCAGTTCTTC. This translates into CASSALNEQFF.

The CDR3 nucleotides are TGTGCCTGGAGTCCCGGTTGGCTAGCTGACTCCTACGAGCAGTACTTC. Amino acids: CAWSPGWLADSYEQYF. The J gene is TRBJ2-7, the V gene TRBV30; D is possibly TRBD2 (5 bases). Germline lookup yields CDR1 GTSNPN and CDR2 SVGIG (reference sequence). V dropped 2 bases and J dropped 0 bases, with 17 bases sitting between them. CDR3 length: 16 residues.

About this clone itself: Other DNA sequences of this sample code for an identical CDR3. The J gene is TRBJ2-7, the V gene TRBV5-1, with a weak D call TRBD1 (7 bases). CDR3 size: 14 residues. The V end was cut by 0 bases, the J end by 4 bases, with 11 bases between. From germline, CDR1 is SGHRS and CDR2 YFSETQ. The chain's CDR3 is CASSLGQGGYEQYF. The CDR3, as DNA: TGCGCCAGCAGCTTGGGACAGGGAGGTTACGAGCAGTACTTC.

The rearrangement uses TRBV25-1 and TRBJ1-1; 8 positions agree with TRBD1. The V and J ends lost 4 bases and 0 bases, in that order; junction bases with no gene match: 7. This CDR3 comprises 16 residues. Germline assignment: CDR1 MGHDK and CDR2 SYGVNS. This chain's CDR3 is CASSGGQDLMNTEAFF. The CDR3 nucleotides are TGTGCCAGCAGTGGGGGACAGGACCTCATGAACACTGAAGCTTTCTTT.

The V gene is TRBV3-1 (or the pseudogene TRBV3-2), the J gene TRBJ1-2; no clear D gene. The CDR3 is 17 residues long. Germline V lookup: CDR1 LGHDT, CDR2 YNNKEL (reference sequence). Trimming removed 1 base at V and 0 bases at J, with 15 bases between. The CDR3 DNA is TGTGCCAGCAGCCAAGTCCCCCGGACTCTAGCTAACTATGGCTACACCTTC. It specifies CASSQVPRTLANYGYTF.

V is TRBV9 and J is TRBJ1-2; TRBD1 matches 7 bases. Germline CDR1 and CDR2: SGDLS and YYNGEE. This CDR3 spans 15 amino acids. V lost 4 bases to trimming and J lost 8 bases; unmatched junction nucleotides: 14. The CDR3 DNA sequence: TGTGCCAGCAGCCCCGGTAACAGGGGAGATGGCGGCTACACCTTC. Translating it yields CASSPGNRGDGGYTF.

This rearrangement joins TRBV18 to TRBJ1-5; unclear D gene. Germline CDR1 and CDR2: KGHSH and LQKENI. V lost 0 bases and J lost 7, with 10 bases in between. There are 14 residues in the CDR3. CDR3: CASSPPGVEQPQHF. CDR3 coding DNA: TGTGCCAGCTCACCACCGGGAGTCGAACAGCCCCAGCATTTT.

CDR3 in DNA: TGTGCCAGCAGCCGAACAGGGGGAGATGGCTACACCTTC. Translated, it gives CASSRTGGDGYTF. V is TRBV12-3 or TRBV12-4 and J is TRBJ1-2, with 8 positions matching TRBD1. The CDR3 is made up of 13 amino acids. Trimming at V came to 6 bases and at J to 6 bases, leaving 6 bases not matched to a gene.

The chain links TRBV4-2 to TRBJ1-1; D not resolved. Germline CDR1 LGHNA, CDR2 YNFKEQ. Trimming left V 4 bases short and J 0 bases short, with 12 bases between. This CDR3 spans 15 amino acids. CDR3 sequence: CASSLNREVNTEAFF. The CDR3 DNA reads TGTGCCAGCAGCCTAAACAGAGAAGTGAACACTGAAGCTTTCTTT.

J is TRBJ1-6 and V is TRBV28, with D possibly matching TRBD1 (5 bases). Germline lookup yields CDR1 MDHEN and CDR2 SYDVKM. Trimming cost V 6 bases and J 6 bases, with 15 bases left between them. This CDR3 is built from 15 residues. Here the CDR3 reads CASSPPGFPNSPLHF. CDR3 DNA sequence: TGTGCCAGCAGCCCCCCAGGGTTCCCTAATTCACCCCTCCACTTT.

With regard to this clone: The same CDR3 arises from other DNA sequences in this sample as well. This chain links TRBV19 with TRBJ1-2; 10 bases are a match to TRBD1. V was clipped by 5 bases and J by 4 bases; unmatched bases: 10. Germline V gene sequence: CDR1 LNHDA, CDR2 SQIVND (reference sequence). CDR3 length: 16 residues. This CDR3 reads CASSRDRGPGGYGYTF. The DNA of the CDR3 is TGTGCCAGTAGTCGGGACAGGGGACCGGGCGGCTATGGCTACACCTTC.